The 27 T cell receptor beta chains listed next were all sequenced from one sample in a study of beta chain features in type 1 diabetes. These receptors are not linked to any known antigen. Study results and limitations: Shorter TCRB CDR3s, moderately but significantly so, marked every one of the four CD4+ subsets in Type 1 diabetes patients.

All of the isolated RNA was reverse transcribed, so expressed TCRB transcripts were sequenced. Measured with immunoSEQ multiplex PCR; TCRdb has only the in-frame clones, and not every one. The data show a few hundred thousand clones, approximately 15% seen once. Sequenced: naive CD4+ T cells from blood. The receptors originated from a man aged 25-40 years with type 1 diabetes.

The CDR3 reads CASTETALAYEQYF. CDR3 DNA sequence: TGTGCCAGCACCGAGACAGCGTTAGCCTACGAGCAGTACTTC. This sequence joins TRBV2 and TRBJ2-7, with TRBD1 as a possible D gene (5 bases). Deletions cut 7 bases from V and 2 bases from J, with 15 bases between. The V gene's germline CDR1 is SNHLY and CDR2 FYNNEI. CDR3 length equals 14 residues.

About this clone itself: The sample contains more than one DNA sequence encoding this CDR3. V gene TRBV5-1 combines with J gene TRBJ2-5; D gene ambiguous. CDR1 SGHRS and CDR2 YFSETQ come from the germline V gene. V gave up 2 bases and J gave up 1 base, with 3 bases separating them. This CDR3 spans 12 amino acids. CDR3 protein: CASSFLQETQYF. The CDR3 DNA is TGCGCCAGCAGCTTTCTCCAAGAGACCCAGTACTTC.

This clone was found a few times. The rearrangement uses TRBV19 and TRBJ1-5; no definite D call. Trimming removed 1 base at V and 0 bases at J, with 7 bases between. Germline V gene lookup returns CDR1 LNHDA and CDR2 SQIVND (reference sequence). This CDR3 is built from 15 residues. The CDR3 region has the DNA TGTGCCAGTAGTATAGGGCTCGATAGCAATCAGCCCCAGCATTTT. Its translation is CASSIGLDSNQPQHF.

This clone was seen only a few times. The gene calls are TRBV29-1 and TRBJ2-7; TRBD1 matches at 8 bases. The CDR3 has 14 amino acids. Trimming removed 6 bases from V and 7 bases from J; junction bases left unmatched: 14. Germline V gives CDR1 SQVTM, CDR2 ANQGSEA. CDR3 sequence (DNA): TGCAGCGTGCGGGGACAGGCGCAATTTGGAGAGCAGTACTTC. It translates to CSVRGQAQFGEQYF.

This clone was observed a handful of times. The V gene is TRBV19, the J gene TRBJ2-5; possible D gene TRBD2, 5 bases. In germline, CDR1 is LNHDA, CDR2 SQIVND (reference sequence). Trimming removed 5 bases from V and 4 bases from J, with 11 bases in between. The CDR3 is 13 residues long. The CDR3 DNA sequence: TGTGCCAGTAGTTACACAGAGGGAGAGACCCAGTACTTC. It yields the protein CASSYTEGETQYF.

This clone was picked up a small number of times. V gene TRBV30 combines with J gene TRBJ2-7, with D perhaps TRBD1 (5 bases). This CDR3 spans 16 amino acids. The germline V gene has CDR1 GTSNPN and CDR2 SVGIG (reference sequence). V was trimmed by 4 bases and J by 0 bases, leaving 19 bases between them. The CDR3 is CAWNKWGSRTSYEQYF. The CDR3 DNA reads TGTGCCTGGAATAAGTGGGGCTCGCGTACCTCCTACGAGCAGTACTTC.

This clone was detected only a few times. This sequence joins TRBV27 and TRBJ2-2; 11 bases agree with TRBD2. The CDR3 is made up of 21 amino acids. CDR1 is MNHEY and CDR2 is SMNVEV in the germline V gene (reference sequence). The junction had 16 bases not matched to a gene; V was cut back by 4 bases and J by 0 bases. DNA of the CDR3: TGTGCCAGCAGTTCTCTGCCGGTGACTAGCGGGATAAACGCGAACACCGGGGAGCTGTTTTTT. Amino acids: CASSSLPVTSGINANTGELFF.

The chain has TRBV6-5 and TRBJ1-1, with 11 bases that match TRBD1. CDR1 is MNHEY, CDR2 SVGAGI, per germline. The CDR3 has 16 amino acids. V was pared by 2 bases and J by 3 bases, with 5 bases of the junction left unmatched. The CDR3: CASSYGQGAGDTEAFF. As DNA, the CDR3 is TGTGCCAGCAGTTACGGACAGGGGGCCGGCGACACTGAAGCTTTCTTT.

This clone was detected only a few times. The J gene is TRBJ2-7, the V gene TRBV5-4; tentatively, D is TRBD1 (5 bases). The CDR3 contains 12 residues. Germline V CDR1 and CDR2: SGHNT, YYREEE (reference sequence). Trimming took 1 base from V and 4 from J, leaving 6 bases between them. This CDR3 is CASSLQGYEQYF. The CDR3 nucleotides read TGTGCCAGCAGCTTGCAGGGATACGAGCAGTACTTC.

This clone was seen a handful of times. The V and J genes are TRBV30 and TRBJ1-2; a weak D match, TRBD1 (5 bases). Germline assignment: CDR1 GTSNPN and CDR2 SVGIG (reference sequence). V gave up 0 bases and J gave up 3 bases, with 8 bases separating them. The CDR3 has 13 residues. CDR3 in DNA: TGTGCCTGGAGTGTTGGCAGGGACTATGGCTACACCTTC. Translated, it gives CAWSVGRDYGYTF. Filled out from reference TRBV30 and TRBJ1-2, the complete variable domain reads SQTIHQWPATLVQPVGSPLSLECTVEGTSNPNLYWYRQAAGRGLQLLFYSVGIGQISSEVPQNLSASRPQDRQFILSSKKLLLSDSGFYLCAWSVGRDYGYTFGSGTRLTVV.

The V call is TRBV30, the J call TRBJ2-4, with TRBD1 identical over 8 bases. The CDR3 spans 14 residues. Trimming took 4 bases from V and 2 from J; bases not matched to a gene: 4. Germline V CDR1 and CDR2: GTSNPN, SVGIG (reference sequence). CDR3 sequence (DNA): TGTGCCTGGACAGGGGGCGCGACCAAAAACATTCAGTACTTC. Translating gives CAWTGGATKNIQYF.

The chain combines TRBV5-4 with TRBJ2-2; 9 nucleotides match TRBD1. This CDR3 is built from 15 residues. V lost 6 bases to trimming and J lost 6 bases; unmatched junction nucleotides: 9. Looked up from germline, CDR1 is SGHNT and CDR2 is YYREEE (reference sequence). Here the CDR3 reads CASTPGQGYAGELFF. In DNA form, the CDR3 reads TGTGCCAGCACCCCGGGACAGGGTTACGCCGGGGAGCTGTTTTTT. The full variable domain, its missing parts supplied by reference TRBV5-4 and TRBJ2-2, is ETGVTQSPTHLIKTRGQQVTLRCSSQSGHNTVSWYQQALGQGPQFIFQYYREEENGRGNFPPRFSGLQFPNYSSELNVNALELDDSALYLCASTPGQGYAGELFFGEGSRLTVL.

The chain recombines TRBV9 with TRBJ1-4; D is unclear. The germline V gene has CDR1 SGDLS and CDR2 YYNGEE. This CDR3 contains 17 residues. V was pared by 2 bases and J by 4 bases, with 18 bases between. CDR3: CASSVSLNGDFNEKLFF. As DNA, the CDR3 is TGTGCCAGCAGCGTTTCCCTGAACGGAGATTTTAATGAAAAACTGTTTTTT.

This clone was detected only a few times. The chain combines TRBV27 with TRBJ1-2, with D perhaps matching TRBD1 (5 bases). In germline, CDR1 is MNHEY, CDR2 SMNVEV (reference sequence). The germline V and J ends were trimmed by 5 bases and 4 bases, with 14 bases remaining between them. The CDR3 is made up of 14 amino acids. DNA for the CDR3: TGTGCCAGCAGTGATCCGGGCAGGGTCTATGGCTACACCTTC. Protein: CASSDPGRVYGYTF.

This chain connects TRBV18 to TRBJ1-2; the D gene is possibly TRBD1 (5 bases). CDR1 and CDR2 (germline): KGHSH, LQKENI. The V gene lost 2 bases and the J gene lost 4 bases, with 14 bases spanning the gap. This CDR3 contains 15 residues. CDR3: CASSPGNRLGYGYTF. The DNA for the CDR3 is TGTGCCAGCTCACCAGGCAACAGGCTGGGCTATGGCTACACCTTC. Variable domain in full (rest from reference TRBV18 and TRBJ1-2): NAGVMQNPRHLVRRRGQEARLRCSPMKGHSHVYWYRQLPEEGLKFMVYLQKENIIDESGMPKERFSAEFPKEGPSILRIQQVVRGDSAAYFCASSPGNRLGYGYTFGSGTRLTVV.

V and J are TRBV4-2 and TRBJ2-5; possible D gene TRBD2, 6 bases. V dropped 4 bases and J dropped 5 bases, with 14 bases sitting between them. CDR3 length equals 14 residues. Germline values: CDR1 LGHNA, CDR2 YNFKEQ. CDR3 sequence reads: CASSPGLQGETQYF. The CDR3 region has the DNA TGTGCCAGCAGCCCGGGACTGCAAGGGGAGACCCAGTACTTC.

The sample holds a few counts of this clone. The rearrangement joins TRBV5-1 to TRBJ2-5; 7 nucleotides match TRBD2. This CDR3 has 15 amino acids. Germline assignment: CDR1 SGHRS and CDR2 YFSETQ. V shed 1 base and J 3 bases; nucleotides not matched to a gene: 6. CDR3 protein: CASSLNGRTEETQYF. In nucleotides, the CDR3 is TGCGCCAGCAGCTTGAACGGGAGGACGGAAGAGACCCAGTACTTC.

This clone turned up a few times. This sequence joins TRBV5-1 and TRBJ2-7, with TRBD2 matching 10 bases. Germline trimming cut 0 bases from V and 4 bases from J; bases unmatched to any gene: 4. The V gene's germline CDR1 is SGHRS and CDR2 YFSETQ. The CDR3 consists of 15 residues. The CDR3 DNA reads TGCGCCAGCAGCTTGGAGGTAGCGGGAGGTTACGAGCAGTACTTC. This codes for CASSLEVAGGYEQYF. Full variable domain (outside the CDR3, taken from reference TRBV5-1 and TRBJ2-7): KAGVTQTPRYLIKTRGQQVTLSCSPISGHRSVSWYQQTPGQGLQFLFEYFSETQRNKGNFPGRFSGRQFSNSRSEMNVSTLELGDSALYLCASSLEVAGGYEQYFGPGTRLTVT.

This chain links TRBV7-8 with TRBJ2-7; TRBD1 might be the D (5 bases). Germline CDR1 is SGHVS and CDR2 is FQNEAQ. V dropped 5 bases and J dropped 5 bases, with 10 bases sitting between them. The CDR3 totals 12 residues. The CDR3 DNA reads TGTGCCAGCAGCCTGATAGGGGACGAGCAGTACTTC. As protein: CASSLIGDEQYF.

In its sample, this clone was seen a few times. The chain is built from TRBV29-1 and TRBJ1-5, with no clear D. CDR1 SQVTM and CDR2 ANQGSEA come from the germline V gene. This CDR3 has 14 residues. V lost 7 bases, J lost 2 bases, and 15 bases lay in between. The CDR3 spells CSASEGGGNQPQHF. In DNA, the CDR3 is TGCAGCGCCTCGGAGGGAGGAGGCAATCAGCCCCAGCATTTT. The variable domain in full, with the rest retrieved from reference TRBV29-1 and TRBJ1-5, is SAVISQKPSRDICQRGTSLTIQCQVDSQVTMMFWYRQQPGQSLTLIATANQGSEATYESGFVIDKFPISRPNLTFSTLTVSNMSPEDSSIYLCSASEGGGNQPQHFGDGTRLSIL.

This sequence joins TRBV2 and TRBJ1-1; TRBD1 matches at 7 bases. The CDR3 is 15 amino acids. J lost 8 bases, V lost 7 bases, and 16 bases had no gene match. The germline CDR1 and CDR2 sequences are SNHLY and FYNNEI. The CDR3 DNA follows: TGTGCCAGCATTGGACAGGCGCTGTCCGAAGGAGAAGCTTTCTTT. It translates to CASIGQALSEGEAFF.

This sequence joins TRBV5-6 and TRBJ2-1; TRBD1 is a possible D gene (6 bases). The germline V gene has CDR1 SGHDT and CDR2 YYEEEE. V lost 4 bases and J lost 10, with 12 bases in between. This CDR3 contains 12 residues. The CDR3 sequence is CASSPRGTEQFF. CDR3 DNA sequence: TGTGCCAGCAGCCCCAGGGGAACCGAGCAGTTCTTC.

V usage is TRBV7-6 and J usage is TRBJ1-4, with D tentatively TRBD1 (6 bases). Germline assignment: CDR1 SGHVS and CDR2 FNYEAQ. The V end lost 5 bases, the J end lost 2 bases, and 12 bases lay between the germline ends. The CDR3 is 15 amino acids. The CDR3 nucleotides are TGTGCCAGCAGCGTAAGGGGGGGCACTAATGAAAAACTGTTTTTT. Translation gives CASSVRGGTNEKLFF.

This clone came up a few times. The rearrangement uses TRBV29-1 and TRBJ1-1; TRBD1 aligns across 7 bases. The germline CDR1 and CDR2 sequences are SQVTM and ANQGSEA. The CDR3 contains 13 residues. J gave up 4 bases and V 6 bases, and 8 bases lay outside the gene matches. CDR3 bases: TGCAGCGTCAACAGGGACAGAGGCACTGAAGCTTTCTTT. It yields the protein CSVNRDRGTEAFF.

The chain joins TRBV18 to TRBJ2-7; 8 bases match TRBD1. V shed 6 bases and J 0 bases; nucleotides not matched to a gene: 7. CDR1 and CDR2 (germline): KGHSH, LQKENI. This CDR3 spans 15 amino acids. The CDR3 nucleotides read TGTGCCAGCTCCGTGGTGGGACAGGACTCCTACGAGCAGTACTTC. As protein: CASSVVGQDSYEQYF.

The CDR3 DNA is TGTGCCAGCAGCGCCCGTACTAGCGGGATTGAAGAGACCCAGTACTTC. It is translated as CASSARTSGIEETQYF. The chain has TRBV9 and TRBJ2-5; 10 nucleotides line up with TRBD2. CDR1 is SGDLS, CDR2 YYNGEE, per germline. The CDR3 totals 16 residues. After removal of 3 bases from V and 3 bases from J, the junction contained 8 bases not matched to a gene.

This chain connects TRBV14 to TRBJ1-2, with D unresolved. This CDR3 region has 13 residues. V lost 1 base to trimming and J lost 3 bases, with 6 bases between them. Germline CDR1 reads SGHDN; CDR2 reads FVKESK. The CDR3 protein is CASSQGLDYGYTF. The DNA of the CDR3 is TGTGCCAGCAGCCAAGGACTGGACTATGGCTACACCTTC. The variable domain in full, with the rest retrieved from reference TRBV14 and TRBJ1-2, is EAGVTQFPSHSVIEKGQTVTLRCDPISGHDNLYWYRRVMGKEIKFLLHFVKESKQDESGMPNNRFLAERTGGTYSTLKVQPAELEDSGVYFCASSQGLDYGYTFGSGTRLTVV.